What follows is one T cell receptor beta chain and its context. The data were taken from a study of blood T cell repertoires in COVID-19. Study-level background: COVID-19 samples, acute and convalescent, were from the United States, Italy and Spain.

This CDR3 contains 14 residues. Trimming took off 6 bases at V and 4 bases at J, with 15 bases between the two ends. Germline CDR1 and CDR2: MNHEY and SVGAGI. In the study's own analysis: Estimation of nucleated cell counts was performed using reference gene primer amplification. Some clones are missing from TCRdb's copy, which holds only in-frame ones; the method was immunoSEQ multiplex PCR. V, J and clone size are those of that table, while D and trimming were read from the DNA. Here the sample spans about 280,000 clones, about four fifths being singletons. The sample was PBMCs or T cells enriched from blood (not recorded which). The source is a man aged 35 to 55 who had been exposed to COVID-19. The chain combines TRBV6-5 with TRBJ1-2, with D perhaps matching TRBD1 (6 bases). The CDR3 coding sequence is TGTGCCAGCAGCCTCACTGGACAGAGCTATGGCTACACCTTC. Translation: CASSLTGQSYGYTF.